These T cell receptor beta chains were read from a single sample in a study of T cells in Graves' hyperthyroidism and ophthalmopathy. In TCRdb, the multiplex PCR reads were re-called with MiXCR into one record per CDR3 protein. The sample gives 300,000 to 400,000 distinct CDR3 sequences, over 15% of which show up once; about 49% is in the top ten. Source material: blood. All receptors come from a woman aged 50 to 60 with Graves' hyperthyroidism. Each CDR3 is given with its conserved first and last residue. Each record gives: V gene, J gene, CDR3 protein.

>TRBV11-2|TRBJ2-1
CASSPWGGPGEQFF
>TRBV15|TRBJ2-7
CATSRDGESYEQYF
>TRBV6-1|TRBJ2-1
CASHRVSVYNEQFF
>TRBV6-1|TRBJ2-4
CASSGSWGALAKNIQYF
>TRBV10-3|TRBJ1-6
CAISETGWNSPLHF
>TRBV19|TRBJ2-1
CASSIGTDYNEQFF
>TRBV20-1|TRBJ2-3
CSARDLLAGVSGTDTQYF
>TRBV9|TRBJ1-2
CASSAGGAGYTF
>TRBV14|TRBJ2-6
CASSPVRGSGANVLTF
>TRBV5-6|TRBJ1-1
CASSLIGQGGTEAFF
>TRBV5-1|TRBJ1-1
CASSLSPGRETEAFF
>TRBV2|TRBJ1-6
CASSDFRTLPYSPLHF
>TRBV6-2/TRBV6-3|TRBJ2-3
CASSYPGGAAQEGDTQYF
>TRBV27|TRBJ2-2
CASSLWGGTGELFF
>TRBV20-1|TRBJ2-5
CSAHLTGGETQYF
>TRBV19|TRBJ1-1
CASSMGVRLNTEAFF
>TRBV3-1|TRBJ2-5
CASSHQRGTQGHETQYF
>TRBV7-9|TRBJ1-1
CASSLTGHDNTEAFF
>TRBV25-1|TRBJ2-3
CASSPQLGQGMVTDTQYF
>TRBV18|TRBJ2-7
CASSPPRGQGYEQYF
>TRBV7-9|TRBJ2-5
CASSFLEETQYF
>TRBV5-1|TRBJ2-1
CASSLQGADGQFF
>TRBV19|TRBJ1-1
CASRSPQDWDTEAFF
>TRBV11-2|TRBJ2-3
CASSPSGGAQDTQYF
>TRBV10-2|TRBJ2-1
CASSGQGGNEQFF
>TRBV12-3/TRBV12-4|TRBJ1-2
CATRRPGYGYTF
>TRBV4-1|TRBJ2-2
CASSQDRPTGELFF
>TRBV14|TRBJ2-3
CASSQEFGASGSTDTQYF
>TRBV9|TRBJ2-7
CASSAGQGEQYF
>TRBV6-6|TRBJ2-3
CASSYRDSTDTQYF
>TRBV10-3|TRBJ1-2
CAISLKTGDNYGYTF
>TRBV7-9|TRBJ2-7
CASSLEASGRNPYEQYF
>TRBV12-3/TRBV12-4|TRBJ2-1
CATQETGNNEQFF
>TRBV2|TRBJ2-5
CASSDSRGSLETQYF
>TRBV5-1|TRBJ1-1
CASSLDGGNTEAFF
>TRBV2|TRBJ1-1
CASSPMGGGTMAFF
>TRBV12-3/TRBV12-4|TRBJ1-1
CASRGTGTPEGEAFF
>TRBV20-1|TRBJ2-3
CSASPPTSYITDTQYF
>TRBV18|TRBJ1-5
CASSPTDRGDNQPQHF
>TRBV18|TRBJ2-1
CASSRSGSLSYNEQFF
>TRBV11-2|TRBJ2-3
CASTTGGGTDTQYF
>TRBV7-3|TRBJ2-3
CASSPGARDTDTQYF
>TRBV2|TRBJ2-2
CAIQAGGISNTGELFF
>TRBV7-2|TRBJ1-2
CASSLNRGTGYTF
>TRBV24-1|TRBJ2-1
CATSDPLLGQDNEQFF
>TRBV13|TRBJ2-1
CASSLGTIAGSSYNEQFF
>TRBV2|TRBJ2-5
CASIPRPLETQYF
>TRBV5-1|TRBJ1-5
CASSAEGGNQPQHF
>TRBV11-2|TRBJ1-1
CASSSMGTGGPNTEAFF
>TRBV30|TRBJ1-5
CAWTQGTVDSQPQHF
>TRBV2|TRBJ2-3
CASRLEGGTDTQYF
>TRBV5-6|TRBJ1-2
CASSPRGNYGYTF
>TRBV6-1|TRBJ1-6
CASSEVIYNSPLHF
>TRBV14|TRBJ2-1
CASSPHLAGGNNEQFF
>TRBV19|TRBJ1-5
CASSTPWTRSNQPQHF